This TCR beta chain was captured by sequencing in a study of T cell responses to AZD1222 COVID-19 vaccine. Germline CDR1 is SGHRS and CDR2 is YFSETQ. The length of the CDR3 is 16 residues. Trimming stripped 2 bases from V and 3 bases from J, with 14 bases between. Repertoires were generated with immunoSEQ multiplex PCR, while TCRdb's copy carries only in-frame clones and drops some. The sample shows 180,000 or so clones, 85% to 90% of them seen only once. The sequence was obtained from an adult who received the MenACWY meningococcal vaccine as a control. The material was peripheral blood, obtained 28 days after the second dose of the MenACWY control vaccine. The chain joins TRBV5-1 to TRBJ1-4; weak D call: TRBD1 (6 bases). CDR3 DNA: TGCGCCAGCAGCTTAACAACAGGGACGGCTAATGAAAAACTGTTTTTT. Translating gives CASSLTTGTANEKLFF.